The rows below give T cell receptor beta chains drawn from one sample of a study of blood T cell repertoires in COVID-19. Data came from immunoSEQ multiplex PCR; TCRdb stores just in-frame clones and leaves some out. The table has some 400,000 clones, around 87% seen once; the top ten hold roughly 2%. The sample taken for sequencing was peripheral blood. The receptor set was obtained from a woman in her sixties with COVID-19, enrolled during active disease. Each CDR3 is given with its conserved first and last residue. A D gene is named only where the DNA matches it firmly. Rows give clone size only sometimes, using once, few, many, or a class for an expanded clone.

cdr3_nt | cdr3_aa | v_call | d_call | j_call | clone_size
TGTGCCACCAGCGGGTACAGGGGAACCAATTCACCCCTCCACTTT | CATSGYRGTNSPLHF | TRBV15 | TRBD1 | TRBJ1-6 | few
TGCGCCAGCAGCTTTTTAACGGGGGGCGACACCGGGGAGCTGTTTTTT | CASSFLTGGDTGELFF | TRBV5-1 | NA | TRBJ2-2 | NA
TGTGCCAGCCGACGACAGGGACCCTACGAGCAGTACTTC | CASRRQGPYEQYF | TRBV27 | TRBD1 | TRBJ2-7 | NA
TGTGCCAGTAGTATAGGCCCCATACAGGGGAATAGCAATCAGCCCCAGCATTTT | CASSIGPIQGNSNQPQHF | TRBV19 | TRBD1 | TRBJ1-5 | NA
TGTGCCAGCAGCCGTAGCGGGGGCACCACAGATACGCAGTATTTT | CASSRSGGTTDTQYF | TRBV9 | TRBD2 | TRBJ2-3 | NA
TGTGCCAGTACCCCGACAGGGGCGATAAATCAGCCCCAGCATTTT | CASTPTGAINQPQHF | TRBV19 | TRBD1 | TRBJ1-5 | NA
TGTGCCAGCAGTCCCCGACGGAGACAGGTGACCACAGATACGCAGTATTTT | CASSPRRRQVTTDTQYF | TRBV27 | NA | TRBJ2-3 | NA
TGTGCCAGTAGTATGCGGACTAGCGGAACCAATCGACCTTACAATGAGCAGTTCTTC | CASSMRTSGTNRPYNEQFF | TRBV19 | TRBD2 | TRBJ2-1 | NA
TGTGCCAGCAGCTGGACCGACAGGGAAACTGAAGCTTTCTTT | CASSWTDRETEAFF | TRBV5-4 | TRBD1 | TRBJ1-1 | once
TGTGCCAGCAGTTCCTTTACAGGGACCGGGGAGCTGTTTTTT | CASSSFTGTGELFF | TRBV27 | NA | TRBJ2-2 | NA
TGCGCCAGCAGCCACTCGTGGGCAAGCTCCTACAATGAGCAGTTCTTC | CASSHSWASSYNEQFF | TRBV4-1 | NA | TRBJ2-1 | once
TGTGCCAGCAGCGTAGCTGAGGTAGATACGCAGTATTTT | CASSVAEVDTQYF | TRBV9 | NA | TRBJ2-3 | NA
TGCGCCAGCAGCCAAGACGCGGTCCCCTACGAGCAGTACTTC | CASSQDAVPYEQYF | TRBV4-1 | NA | TRBJ2-7 | once
TGTGCCATCGGGACAGCTAGTAGTGAAAAACTGTTTTTT | CAIGTASSEKLFF | TRBV10-3 | TRBD1 | TRBJ1-4 | NA
TGTGCCAGCACCCTCGTCGACAGGGGGGGCACTGAAGCTTTCTTT | CASTLVDRGGTEAFF | TRBV5-6 | TRBD1 | TRBJ1-1 | once
TGCGCCAGCAGCTTACAGGGTAGAGAGACCCAGTACTTC | CASSLQGRETQYF | TRBV5-1 | NA | TRBJ2-5 | NA
TGTGCCAGCAGCCCAGAATATTTCAGGACAGGGTACGCAGCAAACTATGGCTACACCTTC | CASSPEYFRTGYAANYGYTF | TRBV5-4 | TRBD1 | TRBJ1-2 | NA
TGCAGCGCCTTGGGGGGGGGCACCTACGAGCAGTACTTC | CSALGGGTYEQYF | TRBV29-1 | NA | TRBJ2-7 | NA
TGTGCCAGCAGCTCTTACCACCGAGCGGGCGCTAGCACAGATACGCAGTATTTT | CASSSYHRAGASTDTQYF | TRBV7-8 | NA | TRBJ2-3 | once
TGTGCCAGCTCACCCCTCTTGGGAGGTACGGACTATGGCTACACCTTC | CASSPLLGGTDYGYTF | TRBV18 | NA | TRBJ1-2 | NA
TGCGCCAGCAGCTTGATAGTCGGGGCCGGGGAGCTGTTTTTT | CASSLIVGAGELFF | TRBV5-1 | NA | TRBJ2-2 | few
TGTGCCATCGGCGAGGGTGGGGAATTCTCCTACGAGCAGTACTTC | CAIGEGGEFSYEQYF | TRBV10-3 | NA | TRBJ2-7 | NA
TGTGCCAGCAGCCAAGATATGAAACGGGGAACCTATGGCTACACCTTC | CASSQDMKRGTYGYTF | TRBV14 | NA | TRBJ1-2 | NA
TGCGCCAGCAGCTCTTCCGGGACAGGGACCTACGAGCAGTACTTC | CASSSSGTGTYEQYF | TRBV5-1 | TRBD1 | TRBJ2-7 | NA
TGTGCCAGCAGCCAATTAGGGCAGGGGCATCAGCCCCAGCATTTT | CASSQLGQGHQPQHF | TRBV4-2 | NA | TRBJ1-5 | NA
TGTGCCACCAAGACTAGCGGGGGGTCGGGCTCCTACGAGCAGTACTTC | CATKTSGGSGSYEQYF | TRBV10-3 | TRBD2 | TRBJ2-7 | NA
TGTGCCAGCAGCTTAGGTGGGCAGGGTTTCTACGAGCAGTACTTC | CASSLGGQGFYEQYF | TRBV11-2 | NA | TRBJ2-7 | NA
TGCGCCAGCAGCGAATACGACAGGGGCGCCTCCTATAATTCACCCCTCCACTTT | CASSEYDRGASYNSPLHF | TRBV5-1 | TRBD1 | TRBJ1-6 | NA
TGTGCCACCAGTGATTTCGGCAGGGAGCAGTTCTTC | CATSDFGREQFF | TRBV24-1 | NA | TRBJ2-1 | NA
TGTGCCAGCAGTGAAAGAGGCAGCGGGGGACGGGAGCAGTACTTC | CASSERGSGGREQYF | TRBV6-1 | TRBD2 | TRBJ2-7 | NA
TGTGCCAGCAGCCCTGGGACTGGGGTGTTCTTC | CASSPGTGVFF | TRBV7-3 | NA | TRBJ2-1 | NA
TGTGCCAGCTCACAGGGGGCGGACGAGCAGTACTTC | CASSQGADEQYF | TRBV18 | TRBD1 | TRBJ2-7 | NA
TGTGCCAGCACCTCCTTGGGGCTTGGTGGCTACACCTTC | CASTSLGLGGYTF | TRBV7-2 | NA | TRBJ1-2 | NA
TGTGCCAGCAGCTTAGGAGGCAGGGCGGCCTACAATGAGCAGTTCTTC | CASSLGGRAAYNEQFF | TRBV11-2 | NA | TRBJ2-1 | NA
TGTGCCACCCGGACATCTCAACTCTACGAGCAGTACTTC | CATRTSQLYEQYF | TRBV14 | NA | TRBJ2-7 | NA
TGCAGCGCCTTTACTGGCTCCTACAATGAGCAGTTCTTC | CSAFTGSYNEQFF | TRBV29-1 | NA | TRBJ2-1 | once
TGTGCCAGCACGTCGCCGGGGTTAAGGGGCTACACCTTC | CASTSPGLRGYTF | TRBV7-9 | NA | TRBJ1-2 | NA
TGTGCCAGCTCACCACCCGGACAGGGGGCCGGCTATGGCTACACCTTC | CASSPPGQGAGYGYTF | TRBV18 | TRBD1 | TRBJ1-2 | NA
TGTGCCAGCAGTGGCGGGACTAGAGCTGAGCAGTTCTTC | CASSGGTRAEQFF | TRBV6-4 | TRBD2 | TRBJ2-1 | NA
TGTGCCAGCACGAAGACAGGTTCCTACGAGCAGTACTTC | CASTKTGSYEQYF | TRBV25-1 | NA | TRBJ2-7 | NA
TGTGCCAGCAGCCCCGGGACAGGGGGCAGAAAACTGTTTTTT | CASSPGTGGRKLFF | TRBV14 | TRBD1 | TRBJ1-4 | NA
TGTGCCAGCAGGGCCAATAATCAGCCCCAGCATTTT | CASRANNQPQHF | TRBV2 | NA | TRBJ1-5 | once
TGTGCCAGCAGGCGACAGGGGGCAGCGAATGAAAAACTGTTTTTT | CASRRQGAANEKLFF | TRBV6-5 | TRBD1 | TRBJ1-4 | NA
TGTGCCAGCAGCGTAGTGGGCAGCACGAGTGAGCAGTACTTC | CASSVVGSTSEQYF | TRBV9 | NA | TRBJ2-7 | once
TGTGCCAGCAGCGGGGACAGGAATGGCTACACCTTC | CASSGDRNGYTF | TRBV9 | TRBD1 | TRBJ1-2 | NA
TGTGCCAGCCCTAAGTCAGGGACAGGGAGCGGGAGCTCCTACAATGAGCAGTTCTTC | CASPKSGTGSGSSYNEQFF | TRBV21-1 | NA | TRBJ2-1 | NA
TGTGCCAGCAGCAACGGGGAGACCCAGTACTTC | CASSNGETQYF | TRBV11-3 | NA | TRBJ2-5 | NA
TGTGCCAGTAAAAGACAGGGGAATCAGCCCCAGCATTTT | CASKRQGNQPQHF | TRBV19 | TRBD1 | TRBJ1-5 | NA
TGTGCCAGCAGTTTGAGGGGACAGAGCCAAGAGACCCAGTACTTC | CASSLRGQSQETQYF | TRBV27 | TRBD1 | TRBJ2-5 | NA
TGTGCCAGCAGCTTTTCCGGGGTGGGCACTGAAGCTTTCTTT | CASSFSGVGTEAFF | TRBV7-2 | NA | TRBJ1-1 | NA